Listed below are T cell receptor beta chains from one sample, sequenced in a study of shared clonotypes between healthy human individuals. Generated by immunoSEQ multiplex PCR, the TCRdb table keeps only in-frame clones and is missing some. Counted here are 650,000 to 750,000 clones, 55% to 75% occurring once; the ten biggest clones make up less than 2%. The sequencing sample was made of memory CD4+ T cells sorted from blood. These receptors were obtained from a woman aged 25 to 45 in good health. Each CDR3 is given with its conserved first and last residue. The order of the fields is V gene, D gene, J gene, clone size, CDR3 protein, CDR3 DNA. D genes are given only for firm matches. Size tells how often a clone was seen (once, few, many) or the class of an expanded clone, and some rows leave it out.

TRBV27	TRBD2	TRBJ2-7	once	CASRTLAGGSGEQYF	TGTGCCAGCAGGACCCTAGCGGGAGGGTCGGGGGAGCAGTACTTC
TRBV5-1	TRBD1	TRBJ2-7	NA	CASSLLGTGFSYEQYF	TGCGCCAGCAGCTTGCTCGGGACAGGATTTTCCTACGAGCAGTACTTC
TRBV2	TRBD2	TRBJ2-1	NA	CASRLALYNEQFF	TGTGCCAGCAGACTAGCGTTATACAATGAGCAGTTCTTC
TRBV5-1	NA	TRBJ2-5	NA	CASSWAQETQYF	TGCGCCAGCAGCTGGGCCCAAGAGACCCAGTACTTC
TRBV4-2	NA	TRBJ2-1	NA	CASSQAGTKYNEQFF	TGTGCCAGCAGCCAGGCCGGGACGAAGTACAATGAGCAGTTCTTC
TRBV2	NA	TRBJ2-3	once	CASSDTLGDTQYF	TGTGCCAGCAGTGATACGCTAGGAGATACGCAGTATTTT
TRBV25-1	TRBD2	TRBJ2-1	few	CASGGTSGSQSSYNEQFF	TGTGCCAGCGGTGGGACTAGCGGGAGCCAAAGCTCCTACAATGAGCAGTTCTTC
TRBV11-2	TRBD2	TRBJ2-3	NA	CASSFSFGSAGGTDTQYF	TGTGCCAGCAGCTTCTCCTTTGGCTCAGCGGGGGGCACAGATACGCAGTATTTT
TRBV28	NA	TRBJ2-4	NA	CASSFLAPENIQYF	TGTGCCAGCAGTTTTTTGGCACCAGAGAACATTCAGTACTTC
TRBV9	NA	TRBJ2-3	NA	CASSNGGTDTQYF	TGTGCCAGCAGCAATGGAGGCACAGATACGCAGTATTTT
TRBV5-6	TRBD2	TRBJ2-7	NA	CASSLARLAGDSSYEQYF	TGTGCCAGCAGCTTGGCCAGGCTAGCGGGAGACTCATCCTACGAGCAGTACTTC
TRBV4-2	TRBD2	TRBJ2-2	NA	CASSEGSLAGVTGELFF	TGTGCCAGCAGTGAAGGTTCGCTAGCGGGAGTTACCGGGGAGCTGTTTTTT
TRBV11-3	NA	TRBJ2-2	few	CASSLVNTGELFF	TGTGCCAGCAGCTTAGTAAACACCGGGGAGCTGTTTTTT
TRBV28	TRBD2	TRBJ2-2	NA	CASSYSLAVETKLFF	TGTGCCAGCAGTTACTCCCTAGCGGTTGAAACCAAGCTGTTTTTT
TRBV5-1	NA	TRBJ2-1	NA	CASSFVGSDNEQFF	TGCGCCAGCAGTTTCGTAGGCAGCGACAATGAGCAGTTCTTC
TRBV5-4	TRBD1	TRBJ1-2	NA	CASSLASGGPHYGYTF	TGTGCCAGCAGCTTGGCCTCAGGGGGACCCCACTATGGCTACACCTTC
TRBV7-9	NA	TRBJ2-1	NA	CASSDGTQYSNEQFF	TGTGCCAGCAGTGACGGGACACAGTACTCCAATGAGCAGTTCTTC
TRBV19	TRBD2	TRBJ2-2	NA	CASSIGGSFTGELFF	TGTGCCAGTAGTATCGGCGGGAGCTTCACCGGGGAGCTGTTTTTT
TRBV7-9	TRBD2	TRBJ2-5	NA	CASSLGPSGAQETQYF	TGTGCCAGCAGCTTAGGGCCTAGCGGGGCCCAAGAGACCCAGTACTTC
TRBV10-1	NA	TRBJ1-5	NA	CASRTPGTWISQPQHF	TGCGCCAGCAGGACTCCCGGGACCTGGATAAGTCAGCCCCAGCATTTT
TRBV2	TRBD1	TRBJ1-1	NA	CASRRPRTGVMNTEAFF	TGTGCCAGCCGAAGACCCAGGACAGGGGTCATGAACACTGAAGCTTTCTTT
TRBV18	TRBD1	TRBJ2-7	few	CASSPAGQGLGGEQYF	TGTGCCAGCTCACCAGCGGGACAGGGACTGGGGGGCGAGCAGTACTTC
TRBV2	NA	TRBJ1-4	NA	CASTSRAGNEKLFF	TGTGCCAGCACGAGCAGGGCCGGTAATGAAAAACTGTTTTTT
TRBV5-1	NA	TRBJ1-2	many	CASSLTGPNYGYTF	TGCGCCAGCAGCTTGACGGGCCCTAACTATGGCTACACCTTC
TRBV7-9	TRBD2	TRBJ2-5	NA	CASSSGTSGRLLQETQYF	TGTGCCAGCAGCTCCGGGACTAGCGGGAGATTACTCCAAGAGACCCAGTACTTC
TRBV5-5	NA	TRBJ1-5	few	CASSLAPWGNQPQHF	TGTGCCAGCAGCTTGGCTCCATGGGGCAATCAGCCCCAGCATTTT
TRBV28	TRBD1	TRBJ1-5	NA	CASSFQTGRQPQHF	TGTGCCAGCAGTTTCCAGACAGGGCGCCAGCCCCAGCATTTT
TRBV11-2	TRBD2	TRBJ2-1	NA	CASSPGLAGGPRSYNEQFF	TGTGCCAGCAGCCCCGGACTAGCGGGAGGGCCTCGGTCCTACAATGAGCAGTTCTTC
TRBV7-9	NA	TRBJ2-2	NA	CASSSGTFNTGELFF	TGTGCCAGCAGCTCGGGGACGTTTAACACCGGGGAGCTGTTTTTT
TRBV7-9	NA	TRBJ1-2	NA	CASSISYGYTF	TGTGCCAGCAGCATCAGTTATGGCTACACCTTC
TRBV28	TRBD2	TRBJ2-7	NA	CASRDTGLAGGFSYEQYF	TGTGCCAGCAGGGATACGGGACTAGCGGGAGGTTTCTCCTACGAGCAGTACTTC
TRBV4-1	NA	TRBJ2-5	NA	CASSPPDSQETQYF	TGCGCCAGCAGCCCCCCCGACAGTCAAGAGACCCAGTACTTC
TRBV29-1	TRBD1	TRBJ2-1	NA	CSVVRQGALEEQFF	TGCAGCGTTGTTAGACAGGGGGCGCTTGAGGAGCAGTTCTTC
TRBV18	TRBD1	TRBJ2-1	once	CASSDRQGPSYNEQFF	TGTGCCAGCTCAGATCGACAGGGGCCCTCCTACAATGAGCAGTTCTTC
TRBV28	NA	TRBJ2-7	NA	CASSTTWTDPSYEQYF	TGTGCCAGCAGTACTACTTGGACGGACCCCTCCTACGAGCAGTACTTC
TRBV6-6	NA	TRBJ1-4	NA	CASRGGGTNEKLFF	TGTGCCAGCAGAGGGGGGGGAACTAATGAAAAACTGTTTTTT
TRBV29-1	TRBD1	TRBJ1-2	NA	CSVGLQGARGYTF	TGCAGCGTTGGCTTACAGGGGGCGCGTGGCTACACCTTC
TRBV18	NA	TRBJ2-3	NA	CASSPETGSQETQYF	TGTGCCAGCTCACCAGAAACTGGGAGCCAGGAGACGCAGTATTTT
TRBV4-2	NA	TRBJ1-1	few	CASSQDHQGINTEAFF	TGTGCCAGCAGCCAAGATCACCAGGGGATTAACACTGAAGCTTTCTTT
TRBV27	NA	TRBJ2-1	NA	CASSLNRDPEQFF	TGTGCCAGCAGTCTCAACCGGGACCCAGAGCAGTTCTTC
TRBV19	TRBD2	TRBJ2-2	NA	CASSFTSGSFTGELFF	TGTGCCAGTAGCTTCACTAGCGGCTCCTTCACCGGGGAGCTGTTTTTT
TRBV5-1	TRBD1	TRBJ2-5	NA	CASSTGTEGETQYF	TGCGCCAGCAGCACGGGGACAGAAGGGGAGACCCAGTACTTC
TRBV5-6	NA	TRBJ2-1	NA	CASSLLDHEQFF	TGTGCCAGCAGCTTGCTGGATCATGAGCAGTTCTTC
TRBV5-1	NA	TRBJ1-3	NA	CASSSDGGNTIYF	TGCGCCAGCAGCTCGGACGGAGGAAACACCATATATTTT
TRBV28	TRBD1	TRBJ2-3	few	CASSLRGRVSTDTQYF	TGTGCCAGCAGTTTAAGGGGGCGGGTCAGCACAGATACGCAGTATTTT
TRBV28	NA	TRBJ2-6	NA	CASSLSGSGANVLTF	TGTGCCAGCAGTTTATCGGGATCTGGGGCCAACGTCCTGACTTTC
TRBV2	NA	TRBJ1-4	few	CASRIGVREKLFF	TGTGCCAGCAGGATTGGGGTGCGGGAAAAACTGTTTTTT
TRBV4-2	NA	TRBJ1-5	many	CASSQDFDWDQPQHF	TGTGCCAGCAGCCAAGATTTTGATTGGGATCAGCCCCAGCATTTT
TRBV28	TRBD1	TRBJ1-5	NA	CASSPTGGGQPQHF	TGTGCCAGCAGTCCTACAGGGGGCGGGCAGCCCCAGCATTTT
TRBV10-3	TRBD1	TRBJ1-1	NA	CAISLTGEETEAFF	TGTGCCATCAGTTTAACAGGGGAAGAAACTGAAGCTTTCTTT
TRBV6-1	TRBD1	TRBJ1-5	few	CASSDHDRGRKPQHF	TGTGCCAGCAGTGACCATGACAGGGGTCGTAAGCCCCAGCATTTT
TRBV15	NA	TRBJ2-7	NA	CATSQAWGHYEQYF	TGTGCCACCAGCCAAGCGTGGGGGCACTACGAGCAGTACTTC
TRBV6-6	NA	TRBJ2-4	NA	CASSPTEDIQYF	TGTGCCAGCAGCCCTACCGAGGACATTCAGTACTTC